This record covers a single T cell receptor (beta chain). Its antigen remains unknown. Added to each PCR by spiking were synthetic TCR analog templates. Profiling relied on immunoSEQ multiplex PCR, and the TCRdb table lists in-frame clones only, not all of them. Here the sample spans tens of thousands of clones, 80% to 85% being singletons. Germline V gives CDR1 SGHAT, CDR2 FQNNGV. The CDR3 contains 16 residues. The trim removed 5 bases at V and 5 bases at J, leaving 10 bases unmatched. Time point reported: pretreatment peripheral blood. Patients yielded 1 to 8 samples each, pretreatment and on-treatment. The data derive from a study of PD-L1 blockade in urothelial cancer. Study summary: The researchers analyzed blood 3 weeks (second dose) and 6 weeks after treatment start. Overall study results and limits: In blood at 3 weeks, tumor-associated clones expanded more among patients with durable benefit.

The clonotype comes from a man in his fifties or sixties with urothelial cancer. The specimen comprised PBMCs, sampled around atezolizumab (anti-PD-L1) treatment. The chain is built from TRBV11-2 and TRBJ2-5; 11 bases fit TRBD1. CDR3 protein: CASSTPRTGGAETQYF. CDR3 bases: TGTGCCAGCAGCACCCCACGGACAGGGGGCGCGGAGACCCAGTACTTC. Together with reference TRBV11-2 and TRBJ2-5, the CDR3 gives the full variable domain: EAGVAQSPRYKIIEKRQSVAFWCNPISGHATLYWYQQILGQGPKLLIQFQNNGVVDDSQLPKDRFSAERLKGVDSTLKIQPAKLEDSAVYLCASSTPRTGGAETQYFGPGTRLLVL.